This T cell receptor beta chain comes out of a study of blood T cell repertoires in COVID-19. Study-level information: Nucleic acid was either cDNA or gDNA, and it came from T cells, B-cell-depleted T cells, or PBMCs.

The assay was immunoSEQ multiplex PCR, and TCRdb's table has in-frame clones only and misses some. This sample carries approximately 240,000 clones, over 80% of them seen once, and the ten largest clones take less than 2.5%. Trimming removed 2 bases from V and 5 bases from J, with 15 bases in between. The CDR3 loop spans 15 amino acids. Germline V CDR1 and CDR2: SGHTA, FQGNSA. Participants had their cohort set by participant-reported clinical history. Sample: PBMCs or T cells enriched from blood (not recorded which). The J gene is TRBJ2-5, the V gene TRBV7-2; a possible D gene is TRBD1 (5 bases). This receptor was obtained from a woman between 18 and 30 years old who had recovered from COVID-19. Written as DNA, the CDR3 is TGTGCCAGCAGCTTAAGGACAACATACCGGGAGACCCAGTACTTC. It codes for CASSLRTTYRETQYF.